These 2 T cell receptor beta chains were all obtained from the same sample, sequenced in a study of regulatory T cells in long-lasting Graves disease. The time point: newly diagnosed GD, antithyroid drugs for less than 3 months. PBMCs were the source of the RNA used for TCR sequencing. The authors built TCR beta libraries using iRepertoire HTBI primers and Arm-PCR of CDR3 regions. In TCRdb, the multiplex PCR reads were re-called with MiXCR into one record per CDR3 protein. The sample includes about 320,000 distinct CDR3 sequences, over 15% seen only once; the top ten take about two fifths. This specimen consisted of peripheral blood mononuclear cells (PBMCs), obtained at new diagnosis, from a patient treated with antithyroid drugs. Receptors were obtained from a female donor with Graves disease.

This clonotype was seen ten or more times. CDR3 in amino acids: CATSPGLASYNEQFF. CDR3 bases: TGTGCCACCAGTCCGGGACTAGCATCCTACAATGAGCAGTTCTTC. This sequence joins TRBV19 and TRBJ2-1, with 9 bases lining up with TRBD2. V lost 10 bases to trimming and J lost 1 base; unmatched junction nucleotides: 8. The CDR3 runs to 15 residues. The germline V gene encodes CDR1 LNHDA and CDR2 SQIVND (reference sequence).

This rearrangement joins TRBV6-1 to TRBJ2-3; D remains unclear. The germline CDR1 and CDR2 sequences are MNHNS and SASEGT. The CDR3 contains 13 residues. V was trimmed by 7 bases and J by 5 bases, leaving 13 bases between them. The CDR3 sequence is CASTPKGRDTQYF. The CDR3 DNA is TGTGCCAGCACCCCCAAGGGCCGAGATACGCAGTATTTT.